Here is one T cell receptor (beta chain) with its context. The antigen it binds to is not known. Base qualities were left out, and no much larger clone turns up one base away. The data belong to a study of blood T cell repertoires in COVID-19 (dated by TCRdb to the early 2020s). Concerning the study at large: Samples covering the acute and convalescent phases of COVID-19 were provided by collaborators in the United States, Italy and Spain. The material from the prospective study consisted of cDNA or gDNA derived from T cells, B-cell-depleted T cells, or PBMCs. The dataset comprised deeply sampled blood TCRbeta repertoires from subjects exposed to, actively infected with, or recovered from COVID-19. The repertoires were made available in a free public database intended to serve as a resource for research on the immune response to SARS-CoV-2. Samples were obtained from the ongoing ImmuneRACE study (first 160 participants) and from some 1,200 subjects provided by 6 global collaborators. The sample metadata nearly always contained a de-identified subject ID, COVID-19 status, age in years and sex. Where available, HLA class I and class II types were obtained from metadata supplied by the sample provider rather than from assay-based typing.

Collaborating institutions collected whole blood in K2EDTA tubes following their own protocols. For TCRbeta analysis, collaborators shipped samples as frozen whole blood, isolated PBMCs, or DNA extracted from either of those sample types. Broad study findings and their caveats: Clinical and demographic metadata were provided uncurated, with the amount varying by source and participant.

CDR1 and CDR2, per the germline V gene (reference sequence), are MNHEY and SMNVEV. Compared with germline, V lacks 4 bases and J lacks 4 bases; bases without a gene match: 8. From its cysteine to its phenylalanine, the CDR3 spans 15 amino acids. Only the CDR3 part of the read is kept: 45 bases, read in frame from the first base. TCRbeta CDR3 regions were amplified from genomic DNA by means of the immunoSEQ Assay, a bias-controlled multiplex PCR. The paper's processing steps were these. Nucleated cell counts per sample were estimated from amplification of reference gene primers within the assay. To quantify the absolute abundance of each unique TCRbeta CDR3 rearrangement, sequence reads were collapsed and filtered. For each sample, productive Simpson clonality was calculated by taking the square root of Simpson's diversity index across productive rearrangements. As stored in TCRdb, this immuneACCESS dataset retains in-frame rearrangements with V and J assigned. A fraction of the clones does not appear; measured against another copy, unresolved V genes explain less than half of the discrepancy, and the remainder lacks a known reason. The D gene and trimming were derived from the DNA, and the V and J assignments and clone size from that table. This sample is represented by about 60,000 clones; 90% of them were singletons. The ten largest clones add up to about 15% of the sample.

The clonotype originates from a human donor with active COVID-19. The donor label of this sample is uncertain. This receptor chain uses TRBV27 and TRBJ1-2; the central 8 bases match TRBD1. Sequenced sample: peripheral blood. The bases are TGTGCCAGCAGTTATTCCAGGGGGCAAGGCTATGGCTACACCTTC. Translated, it gives CASSYSRGQGYGYTF.